This TCR beta chain appears in the sequencing data of a study of neurological immune-mediated disorders. TCRdb re-analysed the 5' RACE reads in MiXCR, keeping a single row per CDR3 protein. The sample records 70,000 to 95,000 distinct CDR3 sequences, roughly 14% being singletons. Per the germline V gene, CDR1 is SGHRS and CDR2 is YFSETQ. This CDR3 contains 17 residues. The chain combines TRBV5-1 with TRBJ1-1; 9 bases are a match to TRBD1. The sequencing sample was made of PBMCs. The TCR sequence derives from a woman in her fifties or sixties in good health. The CDR3 sequence is CATSFANRGLTNTEAFF. The CDR3 DNA is TGCGCGACCAGCTTTGCTAACAGGGGGCTAACGAACACTGAAGCTTTCTTT.